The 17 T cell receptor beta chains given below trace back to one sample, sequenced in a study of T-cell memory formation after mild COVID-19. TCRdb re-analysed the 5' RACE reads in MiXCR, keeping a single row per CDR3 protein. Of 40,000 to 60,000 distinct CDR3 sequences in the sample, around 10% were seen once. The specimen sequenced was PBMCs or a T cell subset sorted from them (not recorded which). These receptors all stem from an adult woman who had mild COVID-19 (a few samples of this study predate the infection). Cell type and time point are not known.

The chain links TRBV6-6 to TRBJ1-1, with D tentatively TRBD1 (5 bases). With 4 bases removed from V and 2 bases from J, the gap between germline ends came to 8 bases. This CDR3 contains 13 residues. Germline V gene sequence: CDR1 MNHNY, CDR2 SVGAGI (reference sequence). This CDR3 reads CASSWQGNTEAFF. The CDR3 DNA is TGTGCCAGCAGTTGGCAGGGCAACACTGAAGCTTTCTTT.

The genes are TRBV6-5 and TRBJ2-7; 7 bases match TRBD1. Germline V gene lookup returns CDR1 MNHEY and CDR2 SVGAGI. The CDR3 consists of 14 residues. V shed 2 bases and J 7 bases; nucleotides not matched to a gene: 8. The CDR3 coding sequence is TGTGCCAGCAGTTACAACAGGGGATCGTGGGAGCAGTACTTC. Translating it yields CASSYNRGSWEQYF.

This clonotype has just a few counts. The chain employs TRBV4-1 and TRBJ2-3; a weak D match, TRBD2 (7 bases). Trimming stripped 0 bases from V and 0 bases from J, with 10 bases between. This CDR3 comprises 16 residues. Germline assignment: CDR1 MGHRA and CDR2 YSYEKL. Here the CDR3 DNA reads TGCGCCAGCAGCCAAGACGAGGGGGGGAGCACAGATACGCAGTATTTT. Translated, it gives CASSQDEGGSTDTQYF.

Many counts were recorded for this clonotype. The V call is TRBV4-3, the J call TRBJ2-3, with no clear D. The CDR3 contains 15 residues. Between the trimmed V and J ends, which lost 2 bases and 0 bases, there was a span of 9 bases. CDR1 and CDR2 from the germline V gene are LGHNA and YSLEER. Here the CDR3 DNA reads TGCGCCAGCAGCCAAAGTTTCGAAAGCACAGATACGCAGTATTTT. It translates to CASSQSFESTDTQYF.

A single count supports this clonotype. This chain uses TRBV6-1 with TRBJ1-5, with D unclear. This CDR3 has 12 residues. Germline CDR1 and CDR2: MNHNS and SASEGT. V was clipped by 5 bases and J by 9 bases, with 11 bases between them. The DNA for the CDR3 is TGTGCCAGCAGTTCTGGGGATTTGCCCCAGCATTTT. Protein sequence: CASSSGDLPQHF.

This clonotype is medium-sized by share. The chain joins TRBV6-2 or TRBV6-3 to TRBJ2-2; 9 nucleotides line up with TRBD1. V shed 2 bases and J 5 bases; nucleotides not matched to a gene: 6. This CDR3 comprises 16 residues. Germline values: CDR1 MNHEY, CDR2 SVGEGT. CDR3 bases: TGTGCCAGCAGTTACCCGACAGGGGGATCGACCGGGGAGCTGTTTTTT. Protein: CASSYPTGGSTGELFF.

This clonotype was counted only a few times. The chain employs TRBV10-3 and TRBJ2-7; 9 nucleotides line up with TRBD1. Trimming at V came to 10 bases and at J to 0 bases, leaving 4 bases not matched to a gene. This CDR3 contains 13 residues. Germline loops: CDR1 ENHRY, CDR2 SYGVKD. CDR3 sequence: CATGQGNSYEQYF. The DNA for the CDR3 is TGTGCCACGGGACAGGGAAACTCCTACGAGCAGTACTTC.

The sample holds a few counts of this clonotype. This CDR3 is CASSRRAGEQYF. For the CDR3, the DNA is TGTGCCAGCAGCCGTCGAGCGGGAGAGCAGTACTTC. The V gene is TRBV4-2, the J gene TRBJ2-7, with 7 nucleotides matching TRBD2. The CDR3 spans 12 residues. The J segment lost 7 bases and the V segment lost 4 bases, leaving 4 bases of the junction unmatched. The germline CDR1 and CDR2 sequences are LGHNA and YNFKEQ.

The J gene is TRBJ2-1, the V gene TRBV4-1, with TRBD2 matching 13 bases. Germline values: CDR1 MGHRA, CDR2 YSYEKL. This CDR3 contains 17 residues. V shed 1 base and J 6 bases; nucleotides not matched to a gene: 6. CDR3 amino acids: CASSQGPTSGGANEQFF. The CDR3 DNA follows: TGCGCCAGCAGCCAAGGTCCTACTAGCGGGGGGGCCAATGAGCAGTTCTTC.

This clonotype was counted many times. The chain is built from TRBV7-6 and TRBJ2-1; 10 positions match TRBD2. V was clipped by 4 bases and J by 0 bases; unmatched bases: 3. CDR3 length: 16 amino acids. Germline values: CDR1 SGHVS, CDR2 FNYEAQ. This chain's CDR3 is CASSSSSGSSYNEQFF. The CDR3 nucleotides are TGTGCCAGCAGCTCCTCTAGCGGGAGCTCCTACAATGAGCAGTTCTTC.

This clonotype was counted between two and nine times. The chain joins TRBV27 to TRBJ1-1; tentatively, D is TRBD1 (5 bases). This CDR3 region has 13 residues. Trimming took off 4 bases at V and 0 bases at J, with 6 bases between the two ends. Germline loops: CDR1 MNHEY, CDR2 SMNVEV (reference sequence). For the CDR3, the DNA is TGTGCCAGCAGTTGGGGCATGAACACTGAAGCTTTCTTT. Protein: CASSWGMNTEAFF.

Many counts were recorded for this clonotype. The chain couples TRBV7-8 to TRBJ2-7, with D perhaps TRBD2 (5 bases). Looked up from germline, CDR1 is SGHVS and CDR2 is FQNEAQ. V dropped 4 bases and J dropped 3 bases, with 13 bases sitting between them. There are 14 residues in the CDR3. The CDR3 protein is CASSSRVGFYEQYF. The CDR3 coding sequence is TGTGCCAGCAGCTCGCGGGTAGGGTTCTACGAGCAGTACTTC. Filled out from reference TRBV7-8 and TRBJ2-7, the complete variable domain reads GAGVSQSPRYKVAKRGQDVALRCDPISGHVSLFWYQQALGQGPEFLTYFQNEAQLDKSGLPSDRFFAERPEGSVSTLKIQRTQQEDSAVYLCASSSRVGFYEQYFGPGTRLTVT.

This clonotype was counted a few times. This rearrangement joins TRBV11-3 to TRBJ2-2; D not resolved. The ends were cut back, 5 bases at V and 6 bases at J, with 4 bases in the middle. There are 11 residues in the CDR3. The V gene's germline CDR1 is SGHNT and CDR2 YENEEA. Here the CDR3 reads CASSRSGELFF. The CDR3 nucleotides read TGTGCCAGCAGCCGTTCCGGGGAGCTGTTTTTT.

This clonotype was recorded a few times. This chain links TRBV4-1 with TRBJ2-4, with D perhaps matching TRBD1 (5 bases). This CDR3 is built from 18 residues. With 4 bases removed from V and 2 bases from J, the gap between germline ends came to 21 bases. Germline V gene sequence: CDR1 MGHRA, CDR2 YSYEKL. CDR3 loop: CASSLDVRGRATKNIQYF. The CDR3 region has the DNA TGCGCCAGCAGCCTCGACGTCAGAGGCAGGGCGACCAAAAACATTCAGTACTTC.

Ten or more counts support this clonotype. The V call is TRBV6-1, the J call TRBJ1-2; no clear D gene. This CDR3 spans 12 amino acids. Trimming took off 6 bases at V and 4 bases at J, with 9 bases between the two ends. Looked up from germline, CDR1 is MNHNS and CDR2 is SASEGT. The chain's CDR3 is CASSESGYGYTF. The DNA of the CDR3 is TGTGCCAGCAGCGAATCAGGCTATGGCTACACCTTC.

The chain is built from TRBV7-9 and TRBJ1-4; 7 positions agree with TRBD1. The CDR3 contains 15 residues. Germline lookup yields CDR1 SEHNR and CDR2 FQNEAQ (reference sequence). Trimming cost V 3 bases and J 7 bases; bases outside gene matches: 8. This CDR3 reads CASSFWRQGIEKLFF. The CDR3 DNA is TGTGCCAGCAGCTTTTGGCGACAGGGAATTGAAAAACTGTTTTTT.

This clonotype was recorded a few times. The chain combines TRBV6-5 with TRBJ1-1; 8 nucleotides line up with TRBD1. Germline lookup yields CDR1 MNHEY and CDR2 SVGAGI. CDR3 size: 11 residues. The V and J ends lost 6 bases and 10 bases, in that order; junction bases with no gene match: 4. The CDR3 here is CASRRQGRAFF. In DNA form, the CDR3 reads TGTGCCAGCAGACGACAGGGGAGAGCTTTCTTT.